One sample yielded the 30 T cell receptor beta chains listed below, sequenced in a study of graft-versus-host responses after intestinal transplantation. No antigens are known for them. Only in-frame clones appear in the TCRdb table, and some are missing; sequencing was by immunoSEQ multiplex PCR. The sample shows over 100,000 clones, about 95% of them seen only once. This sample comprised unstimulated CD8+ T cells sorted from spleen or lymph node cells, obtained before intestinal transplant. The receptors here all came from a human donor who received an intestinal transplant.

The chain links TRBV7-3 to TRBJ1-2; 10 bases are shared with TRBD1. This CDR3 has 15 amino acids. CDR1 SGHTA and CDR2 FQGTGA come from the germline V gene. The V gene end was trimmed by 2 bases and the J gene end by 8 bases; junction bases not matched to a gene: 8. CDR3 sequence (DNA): TGTGCCAGCAGCTTAGGGGGACAGGGGAACGAGGGCTACACCTTC. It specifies CASSLGGQGNEGYTF.

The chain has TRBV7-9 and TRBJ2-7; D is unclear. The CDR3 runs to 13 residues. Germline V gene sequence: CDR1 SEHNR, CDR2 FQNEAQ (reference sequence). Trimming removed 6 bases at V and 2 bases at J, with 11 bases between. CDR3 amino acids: CASSSRETYEQYF. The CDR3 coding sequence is TGTGCCAGCAGTTCCAGAGAGACCTACGAGCAGTACTTC.

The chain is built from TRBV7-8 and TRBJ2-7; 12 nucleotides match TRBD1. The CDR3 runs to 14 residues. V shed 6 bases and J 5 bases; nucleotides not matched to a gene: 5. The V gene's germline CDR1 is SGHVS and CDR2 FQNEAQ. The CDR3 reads CASRPGTGGHEQYF. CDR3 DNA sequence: TGTGCCAGCAGACCCGGGACAGGGGGCCACGAGCAGTACTTC.

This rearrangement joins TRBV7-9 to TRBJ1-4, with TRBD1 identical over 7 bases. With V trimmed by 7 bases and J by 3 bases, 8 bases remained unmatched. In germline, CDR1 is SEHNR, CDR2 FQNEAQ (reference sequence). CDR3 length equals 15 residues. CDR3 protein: CASTEPQGANEKLFF. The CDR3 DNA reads TGTGCCAGCACCGAACCCCAGGGGGCTAATGAAAAACTGTTTTTT.

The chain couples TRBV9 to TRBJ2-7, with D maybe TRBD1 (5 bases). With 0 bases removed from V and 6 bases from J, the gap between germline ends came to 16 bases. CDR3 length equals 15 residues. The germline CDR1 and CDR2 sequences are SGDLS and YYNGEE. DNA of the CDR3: TGTGCCAGCAGCGTAGATGGTGGGGCCTCAGCCGAGCAGTACTTC. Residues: CASSVDGGASAEQYF.

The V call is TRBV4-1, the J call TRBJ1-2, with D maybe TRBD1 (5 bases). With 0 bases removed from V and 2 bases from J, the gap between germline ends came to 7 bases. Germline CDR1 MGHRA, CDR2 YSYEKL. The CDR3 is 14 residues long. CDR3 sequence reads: CASSQEGGNYGYTF. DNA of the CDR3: TGCGCCAGCAGCCAAGAGGGGGGGAACTATGGCTACACCTTC.

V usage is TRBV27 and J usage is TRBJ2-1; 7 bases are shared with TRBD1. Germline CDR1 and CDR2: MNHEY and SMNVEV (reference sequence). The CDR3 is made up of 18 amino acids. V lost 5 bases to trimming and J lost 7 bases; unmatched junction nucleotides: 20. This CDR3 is CASSDLRDRDYLNNEQFF. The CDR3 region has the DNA TGTGCCAGCAGTGACCTCCGGGACAGAGACTACCTCAATAATGAGCAGTTCTTC.

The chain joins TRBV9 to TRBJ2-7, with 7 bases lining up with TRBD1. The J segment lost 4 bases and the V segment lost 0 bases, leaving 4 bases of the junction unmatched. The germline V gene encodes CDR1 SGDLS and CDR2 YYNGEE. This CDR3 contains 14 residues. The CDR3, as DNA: TGTGCCAGCAGCGTAGAGCGACAGGGATACGAGCAGTACTTC. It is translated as CASSVERQGYEQYF. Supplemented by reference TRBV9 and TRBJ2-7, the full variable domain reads DSGVTQTPKHLITATGQRVTLRCSPRSGDLSVYWYQQSLDQGLQFLIQYYNGEERAKGNILERFSAQQFPDLHSELNLSSLELGDSALYFCASSVERQGYEQYFGPGTRLTVT.

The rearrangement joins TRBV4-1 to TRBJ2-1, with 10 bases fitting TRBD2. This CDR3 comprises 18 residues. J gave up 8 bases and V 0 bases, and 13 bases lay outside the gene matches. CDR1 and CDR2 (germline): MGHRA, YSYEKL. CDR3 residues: CASSQEIPLAGEQHEQFF. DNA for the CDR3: TGCGCCAGCAGCCAAGAAATCCCGCTAGCGGGAGAACAACATGAGCAGTTCTTC.

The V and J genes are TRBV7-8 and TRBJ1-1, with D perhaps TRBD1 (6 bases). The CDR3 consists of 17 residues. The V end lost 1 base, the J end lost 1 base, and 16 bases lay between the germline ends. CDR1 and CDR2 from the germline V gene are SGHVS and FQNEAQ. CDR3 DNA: TGTGCCAGCAGCTTAGAAACAAGGGGGACATCGAACACTGAAGCTTTCTTT. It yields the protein CASSLETRGTSNTEAFF. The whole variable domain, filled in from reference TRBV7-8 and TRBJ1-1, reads GAGVSQSPRYKVAKRGQDVALRCDPISGHVSLFWYQQALGQGPEFLTYFQNEAQLDKSGLPSDRFFAERPEGSVSTLKIQRTQQEDSAVYLCASSLETRGTSNTEAFFGQGTRLTVV.

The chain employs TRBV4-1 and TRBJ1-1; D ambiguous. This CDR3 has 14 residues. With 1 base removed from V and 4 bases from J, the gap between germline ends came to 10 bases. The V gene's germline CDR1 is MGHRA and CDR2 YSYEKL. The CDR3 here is CASSQGPEPTEAFF. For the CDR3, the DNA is TGCGCCAGCAGCCAAGGTCCGGAACCCACTGAAGCTTTCTTT.

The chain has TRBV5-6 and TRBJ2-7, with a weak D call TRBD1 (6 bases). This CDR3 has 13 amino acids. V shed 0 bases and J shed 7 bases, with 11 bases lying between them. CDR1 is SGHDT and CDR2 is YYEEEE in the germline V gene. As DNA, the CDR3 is TGTGCCAGCAGCTTGGGTAGGGGGTGGGAGCAGTACTTC. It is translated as CASSLGRGWEQYF.

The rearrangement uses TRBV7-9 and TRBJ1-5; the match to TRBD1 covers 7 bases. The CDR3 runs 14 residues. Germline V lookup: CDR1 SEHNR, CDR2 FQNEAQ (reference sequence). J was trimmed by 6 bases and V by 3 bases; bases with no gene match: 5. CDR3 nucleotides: TGTGCCAGCAGCTTTACAGGGGCGGGTCAGCCCCAGCATTTT. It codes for CASSFTGAGQPQHF.

CDR3 bases: TGTGCCACCGCGGGAGGGCAGGGGGCTTCCTACGAGCAGTACTTC. It encodes CATAGGQGASYEQYF. V gene TRBV19 combines with J gene TRBJ2-7; maybe TRBD2 (9 bases). Trimming removed 10 bases at V and 1 base at J, with 20 bases between. The CDR3 is made up of 15 amino acids. In germline, CDR1 is LNHDA, CDR2 SQIVND (reference sequence).

The CDR3 bases are TGTGCCAGCAGCTTAGGTGGCCTAGGGGAAGAGACCCAGTACTTC. Encoded protein: CASSLGGLGEETQYF. The chain has TRBV7-9 and TRBJ2-5; D may be TRBD1 (5 bases). Per germline, CDR1 SEHNR and CDR2 FQNEAQ (reference sequence). Trimming took off 1 base at V and 3 bases at J, with 12 bases between the two ends. This CDR3 has 15 residues.

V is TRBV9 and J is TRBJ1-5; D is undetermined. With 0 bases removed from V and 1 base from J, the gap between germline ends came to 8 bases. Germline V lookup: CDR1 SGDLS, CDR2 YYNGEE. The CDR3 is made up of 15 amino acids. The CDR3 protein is CASSVGGSSNQPQHF. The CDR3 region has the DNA TGTGCCAGCAGCGTAGGGGGTTCCAGCAATCAGCCCCAGCATTTT.

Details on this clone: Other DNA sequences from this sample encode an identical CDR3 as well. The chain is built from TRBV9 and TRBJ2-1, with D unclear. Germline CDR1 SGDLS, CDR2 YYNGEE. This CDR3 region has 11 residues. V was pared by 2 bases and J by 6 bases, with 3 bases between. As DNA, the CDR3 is TGTGCCAGCAGCGTCTCCAATGAGCAGTTCTTC. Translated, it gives CASSVSNEQFF.

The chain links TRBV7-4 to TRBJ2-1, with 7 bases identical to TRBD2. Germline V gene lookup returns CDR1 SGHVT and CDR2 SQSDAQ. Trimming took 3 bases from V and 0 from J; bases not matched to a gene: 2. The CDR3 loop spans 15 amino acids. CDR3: CASSLGLSSYNEQFF. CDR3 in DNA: TGTGCCAGCAGCTTGGGACTAAGCTCCTACAATGAGCAGTTCTTC.

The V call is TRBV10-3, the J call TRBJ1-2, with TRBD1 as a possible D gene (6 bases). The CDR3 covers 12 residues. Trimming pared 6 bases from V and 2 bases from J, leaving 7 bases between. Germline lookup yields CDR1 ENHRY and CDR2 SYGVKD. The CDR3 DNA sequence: TGTGCCATCAGAACAGGGAACTATGGCTACACCTTC. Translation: CAIRTGNYGYTF.

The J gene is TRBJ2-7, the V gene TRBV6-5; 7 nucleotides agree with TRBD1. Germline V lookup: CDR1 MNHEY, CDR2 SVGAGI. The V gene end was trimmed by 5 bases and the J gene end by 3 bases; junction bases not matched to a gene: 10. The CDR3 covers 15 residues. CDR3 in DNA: TGTGCCAGCAGTGGAGTAGGGACAGTCTTCTACGAGCAGTACTTC. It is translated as CASSGVGTVFYEQYF.

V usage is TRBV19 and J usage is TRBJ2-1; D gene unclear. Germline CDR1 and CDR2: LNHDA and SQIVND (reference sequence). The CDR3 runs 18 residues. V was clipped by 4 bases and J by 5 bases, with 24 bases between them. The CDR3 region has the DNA TGTGCCAGTAGTAATGTGGGTTGGGTCCAATCCCCCGACAATGAGCAGTTCTTC. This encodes CASSNVGWVQSPDNEQFF.

CDR3: CASSLRGLYEQYF. The DNA of the CDR3 is TGTGCCAGCAGCCTGCGTGGGCTGTACGAGCAGTACTTC. The chain joins TRBV27 to TRBJ2-7; no reliable D call. The V end was cut by 6 bases, the J end by 4 bases, with 13 bases between. This CDR3 has 13 residues. Germline loops: CDR1 MNHEY, CDR2 SMNVEV (reference sequence).

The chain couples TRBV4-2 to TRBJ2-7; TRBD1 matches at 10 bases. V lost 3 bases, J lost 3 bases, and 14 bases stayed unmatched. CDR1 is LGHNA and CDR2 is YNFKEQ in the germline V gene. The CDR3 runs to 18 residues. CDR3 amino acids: CASSQELLPGQGLYEQYF. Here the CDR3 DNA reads TGTGCCAGCAGCCAGGAATTACTCCCGGGACAGGGGCTCTACGAGCAGTACTTC.

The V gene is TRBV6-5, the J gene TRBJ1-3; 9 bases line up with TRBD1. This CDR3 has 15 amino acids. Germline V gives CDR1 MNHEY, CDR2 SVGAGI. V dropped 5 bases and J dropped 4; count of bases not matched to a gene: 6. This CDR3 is CASSPGTGPGNTIYF. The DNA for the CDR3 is TGTGCCAGCAGTCCCGGGACAGGGCCCGGAAACACCATATATTTT.

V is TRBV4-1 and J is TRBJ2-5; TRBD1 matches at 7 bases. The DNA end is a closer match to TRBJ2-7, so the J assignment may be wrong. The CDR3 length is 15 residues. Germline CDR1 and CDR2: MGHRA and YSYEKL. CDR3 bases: TGCGCCAGCAGCCAAGGGGCAGGGGGAGCTTACGAGCAGTACTTC. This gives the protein CASSQGAGGAYEQYF.

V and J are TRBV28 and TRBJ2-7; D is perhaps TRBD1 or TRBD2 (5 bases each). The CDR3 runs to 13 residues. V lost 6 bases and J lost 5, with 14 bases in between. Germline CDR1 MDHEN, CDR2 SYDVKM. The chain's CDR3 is CASSRARDHEQYF. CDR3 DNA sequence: TGTGCCAGCAGCCGGGCCAGGGACCACGAGCAGTACTTC. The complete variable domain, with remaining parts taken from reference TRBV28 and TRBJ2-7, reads DVKVTQSSRYLVKRTGEKVFLECVQDMDHENMFWYRQDPGLGLRLIYFSYDVKMKEKGDIPEGYSVSREKKERFSLILESASTNQTSMYLCASSRARDHEQYFGPGTRLTVT.

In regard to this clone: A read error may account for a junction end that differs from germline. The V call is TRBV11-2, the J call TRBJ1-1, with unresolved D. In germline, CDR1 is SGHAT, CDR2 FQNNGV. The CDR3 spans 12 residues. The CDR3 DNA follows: TGTGCCAGCAGCCTAGAGAACACTGAAGCTTTCTTT. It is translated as CASSLENTEAFF.

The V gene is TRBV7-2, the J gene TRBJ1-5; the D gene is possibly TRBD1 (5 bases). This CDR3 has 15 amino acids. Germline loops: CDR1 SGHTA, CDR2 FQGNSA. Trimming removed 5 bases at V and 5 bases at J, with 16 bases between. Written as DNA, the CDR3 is TGTGCCAGCAGCCCCAGGACAAATTCAGATCAGCCCCAGCATTTT. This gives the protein CASSPRTNSDQPQHF.

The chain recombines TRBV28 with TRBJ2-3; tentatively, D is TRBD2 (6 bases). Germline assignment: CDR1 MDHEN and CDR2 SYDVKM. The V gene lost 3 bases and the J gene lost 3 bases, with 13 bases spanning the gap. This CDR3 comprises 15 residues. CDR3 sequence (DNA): TGTGCCAGCAGTTTGCTGGTAGCGGCTACAGATACGCAGTATTTT. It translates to CASSLLVAATDTQYF.

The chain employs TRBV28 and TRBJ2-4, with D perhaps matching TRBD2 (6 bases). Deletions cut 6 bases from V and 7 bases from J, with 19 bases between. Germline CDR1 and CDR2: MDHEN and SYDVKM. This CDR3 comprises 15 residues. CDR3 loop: CASSPEGHSRNIQYF. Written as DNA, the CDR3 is TGTGCCAGCAGCCCGGAGGGCCATTCAAGGAACATTCAGTACTTC.